The clone carrying this TCR beta chain has a count of ten or more. Its antigen is not known. CDR3 length: 16 amino acids. V was clipped by 5 bases and J by 1 base, with 17 bases between them. CDR1 is SGHTA and CDR2 is FQGTGA in the germline V gene. Noted time point: pre-sensitization, week 0. Treatment noted: therapeutic diphenylcyclopropenone sensitization with weekly scalp DPC. Blood was collected ahead of every patch test applied. As processed by the authors: Counts of TCRs in each sample centred on a median of 95,638 and extended from about 20,000 to 690,000. TCRdb used MiXCR to reprocess the RACE reads, holding one entry per CDR3 protein. Here the V and J calls rest on TCRdb's processing, not on the authors' analysis. The sample gives roughly 380,000 distinct CDR3 sequences, less than 6.5% of which show up once; 2% to 3% is in the top ten. The entry originates in a study of human T cells and chemical hapten exposure.

Study observations and caveats: TCRs whose frequency exceeded 1 in 1000 remained the same following DPC sensitization.

The material sequenced was whole blood, taken in connection with sensitization to the hapten diphenylcyclopropenone (DPC). The genes are TRBV7-3 and TRBJ1-1; D call uncertain. The origin of this receptor is a woman aged 45-59 years with alopecia areata. Some clones in this sample may be carry-over from other donors' samples. The CDR3 loop reads CASSLVYAQENTEAFF. In nucleotides, the CDR3 is TGTGCCAGCAGCCTCGTCTATGCTCAGGAGAACACTGAAGCTTTCTTT.